This T cell receptor beta chain was profiled in a study of T cells in Graves' hyperthyroidism and ophthalmopathy. Overall study: The blood sample was taken at first diagnosis, before treatment began.

This clonotype has ten or more counts. Its target is unknown. CDR3 size: 12 residues. After removal of 9 bases from V and 5 bases from J, the junction contained 6 bases not matched to a gene. Germline loops: CDR1 MDHEN, CDR2 SYDVKM. Whole-study results and caveats: Classification by a 13 V-J model distinguished ophthalmopathy from stable hyperthyroidism.

TCR beta CDR3 regions were amplified from RNA transcripts. Initially, a first-round RT-PCR of the TCR CDR3 employed the HTBI primer set. TCRdb ran MiXCR on the multiplex PCR reads and lists one entry per CDR3 protein. Of hundreds of thousands of distinct CDR3 sequences listed, just over 35% are singletons. Sample: blood. This TCR derives from a woman in her thirties or forties with Graves' hyperthyroidism. The rearrangement uses TRBV28 and TRBJ1-1, with 7 bases aligning to TRBD1. The CDR3 loop reads CASTQGDTEAFF. CDR3 bases: TGTGCCAGTACTCAGGGGGATACTGAAGCTTTCTTT.